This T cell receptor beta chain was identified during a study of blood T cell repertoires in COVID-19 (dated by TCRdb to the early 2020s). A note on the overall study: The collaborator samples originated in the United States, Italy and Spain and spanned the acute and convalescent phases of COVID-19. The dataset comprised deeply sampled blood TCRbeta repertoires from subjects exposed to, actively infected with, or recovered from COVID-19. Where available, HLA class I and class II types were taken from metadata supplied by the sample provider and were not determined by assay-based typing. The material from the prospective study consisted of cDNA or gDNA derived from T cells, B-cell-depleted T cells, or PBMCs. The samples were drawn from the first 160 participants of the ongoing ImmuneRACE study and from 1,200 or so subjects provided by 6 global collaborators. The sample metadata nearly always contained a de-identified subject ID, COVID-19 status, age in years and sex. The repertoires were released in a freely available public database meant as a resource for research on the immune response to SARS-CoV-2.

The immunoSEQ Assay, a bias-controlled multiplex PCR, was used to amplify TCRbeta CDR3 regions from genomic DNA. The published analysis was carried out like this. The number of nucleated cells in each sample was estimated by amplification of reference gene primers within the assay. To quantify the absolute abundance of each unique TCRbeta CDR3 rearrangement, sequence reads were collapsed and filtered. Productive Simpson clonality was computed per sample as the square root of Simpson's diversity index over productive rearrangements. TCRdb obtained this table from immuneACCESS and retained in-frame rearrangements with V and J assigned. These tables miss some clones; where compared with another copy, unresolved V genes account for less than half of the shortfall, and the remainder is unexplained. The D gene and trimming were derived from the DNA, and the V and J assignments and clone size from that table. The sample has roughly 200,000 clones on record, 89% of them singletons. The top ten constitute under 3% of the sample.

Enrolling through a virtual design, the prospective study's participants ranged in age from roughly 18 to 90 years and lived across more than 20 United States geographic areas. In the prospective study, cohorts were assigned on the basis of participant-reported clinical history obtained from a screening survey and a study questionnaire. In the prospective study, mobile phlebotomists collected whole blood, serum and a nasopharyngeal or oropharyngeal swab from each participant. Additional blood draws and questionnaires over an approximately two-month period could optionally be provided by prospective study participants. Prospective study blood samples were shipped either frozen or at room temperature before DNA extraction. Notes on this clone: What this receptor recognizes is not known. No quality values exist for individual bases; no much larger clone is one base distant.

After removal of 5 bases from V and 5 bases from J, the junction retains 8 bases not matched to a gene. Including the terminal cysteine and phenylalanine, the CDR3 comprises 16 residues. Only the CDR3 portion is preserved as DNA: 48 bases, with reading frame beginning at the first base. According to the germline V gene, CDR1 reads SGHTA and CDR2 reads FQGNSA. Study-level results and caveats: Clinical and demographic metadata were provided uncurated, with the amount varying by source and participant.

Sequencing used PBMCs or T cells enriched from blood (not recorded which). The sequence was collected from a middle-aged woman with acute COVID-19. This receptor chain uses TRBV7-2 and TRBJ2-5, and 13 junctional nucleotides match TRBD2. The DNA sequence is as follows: TGTGCCAGCAGCCCTACTAGCGGGGGGGCCTCCGAGACCCAGTACTTC. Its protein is CASSPTSGGASETQYF.